The 17 T cell receptor beta chains listed next were all sequenced from one sample in a study of OX40 agonist ivuxolimab in advanced cancers. Here immunoSEQ multiplex PCR was the method, and the copy in TCRdb shows in-frame clones only, minus some. The repertoire includes some 54,000 clones, around 85% of them detected once, and around 15% sits in the top ten. This sample comprised CD4+ or CD8+ T cells sorted from blood, obtained in a trial of the OX40 agonist ivuxolimab. These receptors were obtained from an adult with an advanced solid tumor such as melanoma, head and neck, liver or kidney cancer.

This clone was observed a handful of times. This chain links TRBV29-1 with TRBJ1-1; tentatively, D is TRBD1 (5 bases). CDR3 length equals 9 residues. CDR1 SQVTM and CDR2 ANQGSEA come from the germline V gene. Trimming removed 4 bases at V and 8 bases at J, with 5 bases between. Here the CDR3 DNA reads TGCAGCGTTGGGACAGAAGCTTTCTTT. Amino acids: CSVGTEAFF.

This chain connects TRBV7-3 to TRBJ2-1; no clear D gene. The CDR3 runs 15 residues. Trimming took 0 bases from V and 8 from J, leaving 14 bases between them. Germline V gives CDR1 SGHTA, CDR2 FQGTGA. The DNA of the CDR3 is TGTGCCAGCAGCTTAACGTTAGGGTACGAAGATGAGCAGTTCTTC. Amino acid sequence: CASSLTLGYEDEQFF.

The chain couples TRBV19 to TRBJ2-3, with 8 positions matching TRBD2. The CDR3 consists of 17 residues. Germline-derived CDR1 and CDR2 are LNHDA and SQIVND (reference sequence). V shed 3 bases and J 4 bases; nucleotides not matched to a gene: 12. CDR3 residues: CASSIEVAGSLADTQYF. In DNA, the CDR3 is TGTGCCAGTAGTATTGAGGTAGCGGGGAGTCTGGCAGATACGCAGTATTTT.

The chain recombines TRBV25-1 with TRBJ1-1; tentative D call: TRBD1 (5 bases). The CDR3 runs 14 residues. The V and J ends lost 6 bases and 2 bases respectively, with 13 bases between them. Germline V gene data show CDR1 as MGHDK and CDR2 as SYGVNS. DNA for the CDR3: TGTGCCAGCAGGTCTCCGAGGGGCAACACTGAAGCTTTCTTT. This codes for CASRSPRGNTEAFF. Full variable domain (missing parts from reference TRBV25-1 and TRBJ1-1): EADIYQTPRYLVIGTGKKITLECSQTMGHDKMYWYQQDPGMELHLIHYSYGVNSTEKGDLSSESTVSRIRTEHFPLTLESARPSHTSQYLCASRSPRGNTEAFFGQGTRLTVV.

The chain recombines TRBV19 with TRBJ2-3, with 9 bases matching TRBD1. CDR3 length: 15 residues. The V and J ends lost 3 bases and 3 bases, in that order; junction bases with no gene match: 4. Germline V gene sequence: CDR1 LNHDA, CDR2 SQIVND (reference sequence). The CDR3 DNA is TGTGCCAGTAGTATCGGGACAGGGAGAACAGATACGCAGTATTTT. As protein: CASSIGTGRTDTQYF.

This clone has more than one count but fewer than ten. The same CDR3 arises from other DNA sequences in this sample as well. The gene calls are TRBV2 and TRBJ1-1; D is undetermined. Between the trimmed V and J ends, which lost 2 bases and 4 bases, there was a span of 11 bases. Germline CDR1 is SNHLY and CDR2 is FYNNEI. This CDR3 contains 14 residues. The CDR3 nucleotides read TGTGCCAGCAGTGAATGGGCCGGCGGCACTGAAGCTTTCTTT. Amino acid sequence: CASSEWAGGTEAFF.

The V call is TRBV2, the J call TRBJ2-7, with 7 positions matching TRBD2. With 11 bases clipped from V and 5 bases from J, the junction kept 12 bases outside the gene matches. The CDR3 is made up of 13 amino acids. In germline, CDR1 is SNHLY, CDR2 FYNNEI. The CDR3 nucleotides read TGTGCCGGACTACCCAGCGGGGTCGACGAGCAGTACTTC. Translation: CAGLPSGVDEQYF.

This chain uses TRBV29-1 with TRBJ1-2; D not resolved. V lost 7 bases and J 5 bases, leaving 17 bases between the germline ends. The CDR3 consists of 13 residues. Germline V gene sequence: CDR1 SQVTM, CDR2 ANQGSEA. The CDR3: CSAERRGGYGYTF. As DNA, the CDR3 is TGCAGCGCGGAGCGGCGGGGAGGGTATGGCTACACCTTC.

This clone was counted a single time. The genes are TRBV6-5 and TRBJ1-5; D is perhaps TRBD1 (5 bases). This CDR3 spans 15 amino acids. Trimming took 8 bases from V and 4 from J, leaving 18 bases between them. Germline V gene lookup returns CDR1 MNHEY and CDR2 SVGAGI. DNA for the CDR3: TGTGCCAGCGCCCCTATGGGGGGACTGAATCAGCCCCAGCATTTT. Its translation is CASAPMGGLNQPQHF.

The chain uses TRBV7-2 and TRBJ2-5; TRBD1 matches 7 bases. The CDR3 sequence is 13 residues long. Germline-derived CDR1 and CDR2 are SGHTA and FQGNSA. V trimming: 6 bases; J trimming: 4 bases; junction bases outside the gene matches: 5. The CDR3 loop is CASSPRQGETQYF. DNA of the CDR3: TGTGCCAGCAGTCCCAGACAGGGAGAGACCCAGTACTTC.

The chain joins TRBV27 to TRBJ2-7; D may be TRBD1 (5 bases). Germline CDR1 and CDR2: MNHEY and SMNVEV (reference sequence). The CDR3 runs to 14 residues. Between the trimmed V and J ends, which lost 1 base and 7 bases, there was a span of 14 bases. The CDR3 coding sequence is TGTGCCAGCAGTTTATTAGGCAGGGCAGGAGAGCAGTACTTC. Amino acid sequence: CASSLLGRAGEQYF.

The chain recombines TRBV2 with TRBJ1-6; 11 nucleotides agree with TRBD1. The germline V gene encodes CDR1 SNHLY and CDR2 FYNNEI. The CDR3 spans 15 residues. Trimming at V came to 6 bases and at J to 6 bases, leaving 4 bases not matched to a gene. The CDR3 protein is CASSVGQGVNSPLHF. Here the CDR3 DNA reads TGTGCCAGCAGCGTGGGACAGGGGGTTAATTCACCCCTCCACTTT. Using reference TRBV2 and TRBJ1-6 for the parts outside the CDR3, the full variable domain is EPEVTQTPSHQVTQMGQEVILRCVPISNHLYFYWYRQILGQKVEFLVSFYNNEISEKSEIFDDQFSVERPDGSNFTLKIRSTKLEDSAMYFCASSVGQGVNSPLHFGNGTRLTVT.

The rearrangement joins TRBV11-1 to TRBJ1-1; a possible D gene is TRBD1 (5 bases). In germline, CDR1 is SGHAT, CDR2 FQDESV (reference sequence). This CDR3 has 14 residues. V was trimmed by 4 bases and J by 0 bases, leaving 9 bases between them. The CDR3 region is CASSSGTVNTEAFF. The CDR3 nucleotides read TGTGCCAGCAGCTCGGGGACGGTGAACACTGAAGCTTTCTTT. Together with reference TRBV11-1 and TRBJ1-1, the CDR3 gives the full variable domain: EAEVAQSPRYKITEKSQAVAFWCDPISGHATLYWYRQILGQGPELLVQFQDESVVDDSQLPKDRFSAERLKGVDSTLKIQPAELGDSAMYLCASSSGTVNTEAFFGQGTRLTVV.

The rearrangement joins TRBV7-8 to TRBJ1-3; unclear D gene. This CDR3 is 18 amino acids long. Germline lookup yields CDR1 SGHVS and CDR2 FQNEAQ. Trimming shortened V by 4 bases and J by 4 bases, and 23 bases separated the two germline ends. Here the CDR3 reads CASSSRPPKGSKGNTIYF. CDR3 bases: TGTGCCAGCAGCTCACGGCCCCCCAAGGGTTCCAAGGGAAACACCATATATTTT.

V and J are TRBV18 and TRBJ2-7, with D perhaps being TRBD1 or TRBD2 (5 bases each). The CDR3 totals 13 residues. Trimming left V 0 bases short and J 5 bases short, with 8 bases between. Germline-derived CDR1 and CDR2 are KGHSH and LQKENI. The CDR3 bases are TGTGCCAGCTCACCACCGGGGGACCACGAGCAGTACTTC. Translated, it gives CASSPPGDHEQYF. Together with reference TRBV18 and TRBJ2-7, the CDR3 gives the full variable domain: NAGVMQNPRHLVRRRGQEARLRCSPMKGHSHVYWYRQLPEEGLKFMVYLQKENIIDESGMPKERFSAEFPKEGPSILRIQQVVRGDSAAYFCASSPPGDHEQYFGPGTRLTVT.

V and J are TRBV4-1 and TRBJ2-7, with D perhaps TRBD1 or TRBD2 (5 bases each). V was clipped by 3 bases and J by 3 bases, with 15 bases between them. The CDR3 sequence is 15 residues long. The germline gives CDR1 MGHRA, CDR2 YSYEKL. The CDR3 here is CASSQVWDENYEQYF. Written as DNA, the CDR3 is TGCGCCAGCAGCCAGGTTTGGGACGAGAACTACGAGCAGTACTTC.

The chain joins TRBV11-2 to TRBJ2-5; D is undetermined. CDR1 is SGHAT, CDR2 FQNNGV, per germline. The CDR3 is made up of 11 amino acids. Between the trimmed V and J ends, which lost 3 bases and 5 bases, there was a span of 4 bases. The CDR3 spells CASSFRETQYF. CDR3 coding DNA: TGTGCCAGCAGCTTCCGCGAGACCCAGTACTTC.